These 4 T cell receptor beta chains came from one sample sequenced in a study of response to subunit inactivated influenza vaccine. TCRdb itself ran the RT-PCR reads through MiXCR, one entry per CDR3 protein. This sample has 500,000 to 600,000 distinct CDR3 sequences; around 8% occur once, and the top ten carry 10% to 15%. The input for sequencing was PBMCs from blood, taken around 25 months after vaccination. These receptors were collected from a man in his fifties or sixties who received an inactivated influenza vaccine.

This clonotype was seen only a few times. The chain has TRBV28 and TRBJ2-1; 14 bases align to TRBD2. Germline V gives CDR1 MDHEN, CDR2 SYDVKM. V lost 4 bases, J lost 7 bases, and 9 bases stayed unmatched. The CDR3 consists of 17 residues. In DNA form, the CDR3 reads TGTGCCAGCAGTTCAGTAGGGGGACTAGCGGGGGAGAATGAGCAGTTCTTC. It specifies CASSSVGGLAGENEQFF. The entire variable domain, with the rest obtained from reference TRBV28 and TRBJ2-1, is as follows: DVKVTQSSRYLVKRTGEKVFLECVQDMDHENMFWYRQDPGLGLRLIYFSYDVKMKEKGDIPEGYSVSREKKERFSLILESASTNQTSMYLCASSSVGGLAGENEQFFGPGTRLTVL.

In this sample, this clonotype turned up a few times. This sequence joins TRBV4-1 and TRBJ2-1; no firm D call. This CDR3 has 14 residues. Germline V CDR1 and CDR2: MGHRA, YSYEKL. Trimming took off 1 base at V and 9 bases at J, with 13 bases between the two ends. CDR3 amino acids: CASSQGLFVSEQFF. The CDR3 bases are TGCGCCAGCAGCCAAGGTTTATTCGTATCTGAGCAGTTCTTC.

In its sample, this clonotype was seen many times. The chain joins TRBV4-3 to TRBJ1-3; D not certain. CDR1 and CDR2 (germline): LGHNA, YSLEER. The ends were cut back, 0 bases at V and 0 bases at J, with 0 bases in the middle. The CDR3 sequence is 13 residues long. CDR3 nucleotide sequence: TGCGCCAGCAGCCAAGACTCTGGAAACACCATATATTTT. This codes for CASSQDSGNTIYF.

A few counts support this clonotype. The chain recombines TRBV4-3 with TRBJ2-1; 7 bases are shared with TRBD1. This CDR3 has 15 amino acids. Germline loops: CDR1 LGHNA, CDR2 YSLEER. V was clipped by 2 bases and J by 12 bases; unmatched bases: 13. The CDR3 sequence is CASSQQRQGWYGQFF. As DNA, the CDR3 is TGCGCCAGCAGCCAACAGAGACAGGGATGGTATGGGCAGTTCTTC.